These T cell receptor beta chains were read from a single sample in a study of cytotoxic CD8 clonotypes in ibrutinib-treated CLL. Here immunoSEQ multiplex PCR was the method, and the copy in TCRdb shows in-frame clones only, minus some. The table has hundreds of thousands of clones, around four fifths seen once; the top ten hold 6.5% to 8%. This specimen was PBMCs, taken before ibrutinib treatment. The receptors were gathered from a human donor with chronic lymphocytic leukemia. Both conserved end residues are part of each CDR3. A D gene is named only where the DNA matches it firmly. For some rows the clone size is stated as once, few or many, or as a class when expanded; others skip it.

clone size: -
J gene: TRBJ1-1
V gene: TRBV9
D gene: TRBD1
CDR3 DNA: TGTGCCAGCACCCAGGGACAGGGAGGGAACACTGAAGCTTTCTTT
CDR3 protein: CASTQGQGGNTEAFF

clone size: once
J gene: TRBJ2-7
V gene: TRBV29-1
D gene: TRBD1
CDR3 DNA: TGCAGCGTTGAGTCGGGACAGGGGTCCTACGAGCAGTACTTC
CDR3 protein: CSVESGQGSYEQYF

clone size: -
J gene: TRBJ2-7
V gene: TRBV7-9
D gene: -
CDR3 DNA: TGTGCCAGCAGCCACACCGGGACCGGAGGCTACGAGCAGTACTTC
CDR3 protein: CASSHTGTGGYEQYF

clone size: few
J gene: TRBJ1-2
V gene: TRBV6-1
D gene: -
CDR3 DNA: TGTGCCAGCAGCAACAATAACTATGGCTACACCTTC
CDR3 protein: CASSNNNYGYTF

clone size: few
J gene: TRBJ2-7
V gene: TRBV4-1
D gene: -
CDR3 DNA: TGCGCCAGCAGCCACGAACAGGGCGGGTACGAGCAGTACTTC
CDR3 protein: CASSHEQGGYEQYF

clone size: -
J gene: TRBJ2-1
V gene: TRBV6-1
D gene: -
CDR3 DNA: TGTGCCGGGGGGGGCCTCAAGAATGAGCAGTTCTTC
CDR3 protein: CAGGGLKNEQFF

clone size: -
J gene: TRBJ2-2
V gene: TRBV5-1
D gene: -
CDR3 DNA: TGCGCCAGCTGGCTGGGTAACACCGGGGAGCTGTTTTTT
CDR3 protein: CASWLGNTGELFF

clone size: -
J gene: TRBJ2-3
V gene: TRBV5-8
D gene: -
CDR3 DNA: TGTGCCAGCAGCCAGGGACTTACGGGCGGCACAGATACGCAGTATTTT
CDR3 protein: CASSQGLTGGTDTQYF

clone size: -
J gene: TRBJ1-4
V gene: TRBV28
D gene: -
CDR3 DNA: TGTGCCAGCAGGATGACAGAAATTAATGAAAAACTGTTTTTT
CDR3 protein: CASRMTEINEKLFF

clone size: -
J gene: TRBJ1-1
V gene: TRBV7-9
D gene: -
CDR3 DNA: TGTGCCAGCAGCTTCCGGACAGTCTCCTTCGAAGCTTTCTTT
CDR3 protein: CASSFRTVSFEAFF

clone size: few
J gene: TRBJ2-7
V gene: TRBV4-1
D gene: -
CDR3 DNA: TGCGCCAGCAGCCAAACCTCAGGATCGGGATACGAGCAGTACTTC
CDR3 protein: CASSQTSGSGYEQYF

clone size: -
J gene: TRBJ2-7
V gene: TRBV27
D gene: TRBD2
CDR3 DNA: TGTGCCAGCAGCTTACAGCGGGAGGTTCCCTACGAGCAGTACTTC
CDR3 protein: CASSLQREVPYEQYF

clone size: -
J gene: TRBJ1-1
V gene: TRBV11-2
D gene: -
CDR3 DNA: TGTGCCAGCAACCTGGGGGCCCTGAACACTGAAGCTTTCTTT
CDR3 protein: CASNLGALNTEAFF

clone size: -
J gene: TRBJ2-2
V gene: TRBV5-6
D gene: TRBD1
CDR3 DNA: TGTGCCAGCAGCCTGGACAGGAGGAACACCGGGGAGCTGTTTTTT
CDR3 protein: CASSLDRRNTGELFF

clone size: -
J gene: TRBJ2-1
V gene: TRBV14
D gene: -
CDR3 DNA: TGTGCCAGCAGCCAAGAGCTAGGCTACAATGAGCAGTTCTTC
CDR3 protein: CASSQELGYNEQFF

clone size: -
J gene: TRBJ1-3
V gene: TRBV30
D gene: TRBD1
CDR3 DNA: TGTGCCACCAGGACAGGGGCAAACTCTGGAAACACCATATATTTT
CDR3 protein: CATRTGANSGNTIYF

clone size: -
J gene: TRBJ2-1
V gene: TRBV4-3
D gene: TRBD2
CDR3 DNA: TGCGCCAGCAGCCAAGCAGCACTAGCGGGATGGAATGAGCAGTTCTTC
CDR3 protein: CASSQAALAGWNEQFF

clone size: -
J gene: TRBJ2-7
V gene: TRBV7-9
D gene: -
CDR3 DNA: TGTGCCAGCTGCAAAACTCCCTACGAGCAGTACTTC
CDR3 protein: CASCKTPYEQYF

clone size: -
J gene: TRBJ1-1
V gene: TRBV5-1
D gene: -
CDR3 DNA: TGCGCCAGCAGCCTAGGACGGAACACTGAAGCTTTCTTT
CDR3 protein: CASSLGRNTEAFF

clone size: -
J gene: TRBJ2-7
V gene: TRBV30
D gene: -
CDR3 DNA: TGTGCCTGGAGTGTACGTGGCAACCTGCGGGAGCAGTACTTC
CDR3 protein: CAWSVRGNLREQYF

clone size: -
J gene: TRBJ1-4
V gene: TRBV29-1
D gene: -
CDR3 DNA: TGCAGCGTTGAGGAGGAAAAACTGTTTTTT
CDR3 protein: CSVEEEKLFF

clone size: -
J gene: TRBJ2-1
V gene: TRBV5-1
D gene: TRBD1
CDR3 DNA: TGCGCCAGCAGCCCCGGGACAGGGGGTTATAATGAGCAGTTCTTC
CDR3 protein: CASSPGTGGYNEQFF

clone size: -
J gene: TRBJ1-5
V gene: TRBV27
D gene: -
CDR3 DNA: TGTGCCAGCAGTTTCATGGGGCCCGGACGCAATCAGCCCCAGCATTTT
CDR3 protein: CASSFMGPGRNQPQHF

clone size: -
J gene: TRBJ2-3
V gene: TRBV15
D gene: -
CDR3 DNA: TGTGCCACCAGCATAGACAGCACAGATACGCAGTATTTT
CDR3 protein: CATSIDSTDTQYF

clone size: -
J gene: TRBJ1-1
V gene: TRBV29-1
D gene: TRBD1
CDR3 DNA: TGCAGCGCTGACAGGGCCAACACTGAAGCTTTCTTT
CDR3 protein: CSADRANTEAFF

clone size: -
J gene: TRBJ2-3
V gene: TRBV30
D gene: -
CDR3 DNA: TGTGCCTGGAGTGTATTAGGAGACTACACAGATACGCAGTATTTT
CDR3 protein: CAWSVLGDYTDTQYF

clone size: -
J gene: TRBJ2-3
V gene: TRBV4-2
D gene: -
CDR3 DNA: TGTGCCAGCAGCCAAGAATCGACCCGGCGCGCAGATACGCAGTATTTT
CDR3 protein: CASSQESTRRADTQYF

clone size: few
J gene: TRBJ2-3
V gene: TRBV12-5
D gene: -
CDR3 DNA: TGTGCTAGTGTCCCGGGACGCGGAGGAGATACGCAGTATTTT
CDR3 protein: CASVPGRGGDTQYF

clone size: -
J gene: TRBJ1-2
V gene: TRBV10-3
D gene: -
CDR3 DNA: TGTGCCAGCAAGGACGGATACTTTAACTATGGCTACACCTTC
CDR3 protein: CASKDGYFNYGYTF

clone size: -
J gene: TRBJ2-5
V gene: TRBV29-1
D gene: TRBD1
CDR3 DNA: TGCAGCGTTGGGACAGGGAGCGGTGAGACCCAGTACTTC
CDR3 protein: CSVGTGSGETQYF

clone size: -
J gene: TRBJ2-7
V gene: TRBV21-1
D gene: -
CDR3 DNA: TGTGCCAGCAGCAAAAGGACCGGGACAGGTGGACACGAGCAGTACTTC
CDR3 protein: CASSKRTGTGGHEQYF

clone size: few
J gene: TRBJ2-3
V gene: TRBV11-1
D gene: TRBD1
CDR3 DNA: TGTGCCAGCAGCCCGGGACAGTTAACAGATACGCAGTATTTT
CDR3 protein: CASSPGQLTDTQYF

clone size: -
J gene: TRBJ2-7
V gene: TRBV6-1
D gene: TRBD2
CDR3 DNA: TGTGCCAGCAGTGAAGCAACTAGCGGGAGGACCTACGAGCAGTACTTC
CDR3 protein: CASSEATSGRTYEQYF

clone size: once
J gene: TRBJ2-1
V gene: TRBV4-3
D gene: -
CDR3 DNA: TGCGCCAGCAGCCAAGTACCGGGACTGACTTCCTACAATGAGCAGTTCTTC
CDR3 protein: CASSQVPGLTSYNEQFF

clone size: -
J gene: TRBJ2-7
V gene: TRBV7-2
D gene: -
CDR3 DNA: TGTGCCAGCAGCTTTGGGGGGCCGAGCTCCTACGAGCAGTACTTC
CDR3 protein: CASSFGGPSSYEQYF

clone size: -
J gene: TRBJ2-7
V gene: TRBV18
D gene: -
CDR3 DNA: TGTGCCAGCTCACCTGACAGAAGCTACGAGCAGTACTTC
CDR3 protein: CASSPDRSYEQYF

clone size: -
J gene: TRBJ1-4
V gene: TRBV5-1
D gene: -
CDR3 DNA: TGCGCCAGCAGCCCCCGGGGAGCAACTAATGAAAAACTGTTTTTT
CDR3 protein: CASSPRGATNEKLFF

clone size: -
J gene: TRBJ2-7
V gene: TRBV5-5
D gene: -
CDR3 DNA: TGTGCCAGCAGCTTGGTGACAGGCTACGAGCAGTACTTC
CDR3 protein: CASSLVTGYEQYF

clone size: -
J gene: TRBJ2-1
V gene: TRBV19
D gene: -
CDR3 DNA: TGTGCCAGTAGTAAGGAGTTCCTGGGTGAGCAGTTCTTC
CDR3 protein: CASSKEFLGEQFF

clone size: -
J gene: TRBJ2-3
V gene: TRBV7-9
D gene: -
CDR3 DNA: TGTGCCAGCAGCTTACCCGGCACAGATACGCAGTATTTT
CDR3 protein: CASSLPGTDTQYF

clone size: -
J gene: TRBJ2-7
V gene: TRBV7-8
D gene: TRBD2
CDR3 DNA: TGTGCCAGCAGCCGCCTACTAGCGGGAGACTTCGAGCAGTACTTC
CDR3 protein: CASSRLLAGDFEQYF

clone size: -
J gene: TRBJ2-1
V gene: TRBV7-9
D gene: TRBD2
CDR3 DNA: TGTGCCAGCCTACCTAGCGGAGACAATGAGCAGTTCTTC
CDR3 protein: CASLPSGDNEQFF

clone size: -
J gene: TRBJ1-2
V gene: TRBV19
D gene: -
CDR3 DNA: TGTGCCAGTAGTATTCCACCTTTGGGCGGCTACACCTTC
CDR3 protein: CASSIPPLGGYTF

clone size: -
J gene: TRBJ1-2
V gene: TRBV7-8
D gene: -
CDR3 DNA: TGTGCCAGCAGCTTGGGAGGCTATGGCTACACCTTC
CDR3 protein: CASSLGGYGYTF

clone size: -
J gene: TRBJ2-1
V gene: TRBV29-1
D gene: TRBD2
CDR3 DNA: TGCAGCGTTGAAGGTGGGGTGGGGCGGGAGTCCTACAATGAGCAGTTCTTC
CDR3 protein: CSVEGGVGRESYNEQFF

clone size: -
J gene: TRBJ2-7
V gene: TRBV19
D gene: -
CDR3 DNA: TGTGCCAGTAGTTCTAGCTACCCGGGGAACGAGCAGTACTTC
CDR3 protein: CASSSSYPGNEQYF

clone size: -
J gene: TRBJ1-2
V gene: TRBV7-2
D gene: TRBD1
CDR3 DNA: TGTGCCAGCAGCTTTGTCAACAGGGGTCTGGACTATGGCTACACCTTC
CDR3 protein: CASSFVNRGLDYGYTF

clone size: -
J gene: TRBJ2-3
V gene: TRBV7-7
D gene: -
CDR3 DNA: TGTGCCAGCAGCCTAATGGTGGGCGGGAGCACAGATACGCAGTATTTT
CDR3 protein: CASSLMVGGSTDTQYF

clone size: -
J gene: TRBJ2-7
V gene: TRBV6-5
D gene: -
CDR3 DNA: TGTGCCAGCGAAAGCAGGGGTTTCCCCCCCTACGAGCAGTACTTC
CDR3 protein: CASESRGFPPYEQYF

clone size: -
J gene: TRBJ2-1
V gene: TRBV14
D gene: -
CDR3 DNA: TGTGCCAGCAGCCCGCGTTTCGGCTACAATGAGCAGTTCTTC
CDR3 protein: CASSPRFGYNEQFF

clone size: -
J gene: TRBJ1-5
V gene: TRBV19
D gene: -
CDR3 DNA: TGTGCCAGTAGTATCGGACAGCCAGTATTTGGCAATCAGCCCCAGCATTTT
CDR3 protein: CASSIGQPVFGNQPQHF

clone size: few
J gene: TRBJ2-7
V gene: TRBV7-9
D gene: -
CDR3 DNA: TGTGCCAGCAGCTTACGGGGCGAGCAGTACTTC
CDR3 protein: CASSLRGEQYF

clone size: -
J gene: TRBJ2-7
V gene: TRBV7-2
D gene: -
CDR3 DNA: TGTGCCAGCAGCTTAGTCTGGCGGGACCCCTACGAGCAGTACTTC
CDR3 protein: CASSLVWRDPYEQYF

clone size: -
J gene: TRBJ1-4
V gene: TRBV4-1
D gene: TRBD1
CDR3 DNA: TGCGCCAGCAGCCGCAAGGCAGGGGGCGGGTATGAAAAACTGTTTTTT
CDR3 protein: CASSRKAGGGYEKLFF

clone size: -
J gene: TRBJ2-3
V gene: TRBV19
D gene: TRBD2
CDR3 DNA: TGTGCCAGTAGTATTGGCCCAGCTAGCGGGTTGGTCACGCAGTATTTT
CDR3 protein: CASSIGPASGLVTQYF